This T cell receptor (beta chain) was sequenced during a study of T cell changes during pregnancy in multiple sclerosis. Sequencing used immunoSEQ multiplex PCR; TCRdb keeps in-frame clones, though not all of them. The table has roughly 50,000 clones, 85% to 95% seen once. Germline CDR1 is MNHNS and CDR2 is SASEGT. V lost 2 bases and J 2 bases, leaving 6 bases between the germline ends. This CDR3 region has 13 residues. The material was CD4+ T cells from peripheral blood mononuclear cells, obtained in the third trimester of pregnancy. V usage is TRBV6-1 and J usage is TRBJ1-2; D not resolved. The TCR was taken from a female donor with multiple sclerosis, enrolled in a pregnancy study. The DNA of the CDR3 is TGTGCCAGCAGTGAACGGGAGAACTATGGCTACACCTTC. This translates into CASSERENYGYTF.